The 28 T cell receptor beta chains given below trace back to one sample, sequenced in a study of T cells in localized non-small cell lung cancer. Produced via immunoSEQ multiplex PCR; TCRdb's table is partial and in-frame only. The table has approximately 19,000 clones, roughly 80% seen once. Here the sequenced sample was peripheral blood, taken before any cancer treatment. These receptors all come from a man aged 40 to 70 with stage I lung adenocarcinoma.

CDR3: CASSPGLVSTDTQYF. The CDR3 coding sequence is TGCGCCAGCAGCCCTGGACTCGTTAGCACAGATACGCAGTATTTT. This chain links TRBV5-1 with TRBJ2-3; possible D gene TRBD2, 5 bases. Per germline, CDR1 SGHRS and CDR2 YFSETQ. Trimming cost V 4 bases and J 0 bases, with 12 bases left between them. This CDR3 is built from 15 residues.

About this clone: A read error may produce the germline difference seen at one junction end. As DNA, the CDR3 is TGTGCCAACAGCTTAGAGGCAGGGGGACAAGACGAGCAGTACTTC. This translates into CANSLEAGGQDEQYF. This chain connects TRBV11-2 to TRBJ2-7, with 7 bases that match TRBD1. Germline CDR1 SGHAT, CDR2 FQNNGV. This CDR3 contains 15 residues.

The rearrangement uses TRBV6-5 and TRBJ2-7; TRBD1 agrees at 7 bases. The CDR3 spans 15 residues. Per the germline V gene, CDR1 is MNHEY and CDR2 is SVGAGI. The junction had 3 bases not matched to a gene; V was cut back by 0 bases and J by 1 base. CDR3 protein: CASSYSGTASYEQYF. CDR3 bases: TGTGCCAGCAGTTACTCTGGGACAGCTTCCTACGAGCAGTACTTC.

The genes are TRBV25-1 and TRBJ1-1; 10 bases map to TRBD1. The CDR3 runs 15 residues. Per germline, CDR1 MGHDK and CDR2 SYGVNS. V shed 3 bases, J shed 5 bases, and the junction held 6 bases outside the gene matches. CDR3: CASSDKTGGRTEAFF. DNA for the CDR3: TGTGCCAGCAGTGACAAGACAGGGGGCAGAACTGAAGCTTTCTTT. The full variable domain, with the rest looked up from reference TRBV25-1 and TRBJ1-1, is EADIYQTPRYLVIGTGKKITLECSQTMGHDKMYWYQQDPGMELHLIHYSYGVNSTEKGDLSSESTVSRIRTEHFPLTLESARPSHTSQYLCASSDKTGGRTEAFFGQGTRLTVV.

The chain employs TRBV10-3 and TRBJ2-1; 10 positions agree with TRBD1. Germline trimming cut 7 bases from V and 6 bases from J; bases unmatched to any gene: 9. The germline V gene has CDR1 ENHRY and CDR2 SYGVKD. This CDR3 comprises 15 residues. The CDR3 sequence: CAINGDRGPRNEQFF. The CDR3, as DNA: TGTGCCATCAATGGTGACAGGGGGCCTCGCAATGAGCAGTTCTTC.

This clone was detected only once. This sequence joins TRBV19 and TRBJ2-1; perhaps TRBD2 as D (5 bases). This CDR3 has 13 amino acids. V was trimmed by 0 bases and J by 7 bases, leaving 7 bases between them. In germline, CDR1 is LNHDA, CDR2 SQIVND (reference sequence). In DNA, the CDR3 is TGTGCCAGTAGTATAGATAGGAGGAATGAGCAGTTCTTC. Amino acids: CASSIDRRNEQFF.

The rearrangement links TRBV28 to TRBJ2-5; D ambiguous. The V end lost 6 bases, the J end lost 0 bases, and 5 bases lay between the germline ends. This CDR3 is built from 12 residues. Germline lookup yields CDR1 MDHEN and CDR2 SYDVKM. CDR3 region: CASSMDQETQYF. The CDR3 nucleotides are TGTGCCAGCAGCATGGACCAAGAGACCCAGTACTTC.

This chain links TRBV9 with TRBJ2-3, with 7 nucleotides matching TRBD2. Germline assignment: CDR1 SGDLS and CDR2 YYNGEE. Trimming cost V 0 bases and J 6 bases; bases outside gene matches: 16. The CDR3 extends over 18 amino acids. CDR3: CASSVDPPGGTTHDTQYF. DNA for the CDR3: TGTGCCAGCAGCGTAGACCCTCCGGGCGGGACTACCCACGATACGCAGTATTTT.

The CDR3 region has the DNA TGTGCCAGCAGTTTACAGGCTAGGGAAAAACTGTTTTTT. This sequence encodes CASSLQAREKLFF. J is TRBJ1-4 and V is TRBV28; no reliable D call. Trimming stripped 2 bases from V and 8 bases from J, with 9 bases between. The CDR3 consists of 13 residues. In germline, CDR1 is MDHEN, CDR2 SYDVKM.

The J gene is TRBJ2-7, the V gene TRBV7-2; 7 bases agree with TRBD2. Germline V gene lookup returns CDR1 SGHTA and CDR2 FQGNSA. The CDR3 is 15 residues long. Germline trimming cut 0 bases from V and 2 bases from J; bases unmatched to any gene: 4. The CDR3 sequence: CASSLASSGAYEQYF. The CDR3 region has the DNA TGTGCCAGCAGCTTAGCGAGCAGCGGGGCCTACGAGCAGTACTTC.

The chain joins TRBV7-3 to TRBJ2-6, with D uncertain. The CDR3 is 15 residues long. CDR1 and CDR2 from the germline V gene are SGHTA and FQGTGA. V was cut by 3 bases and J by 0 bases, with 6 bases left in between. The CDR3 nucleotides read TGTGCCAGCAGCTTCCACAGCTCTGGGGCCAACGTCCTGACTTTC. It specifies CASSFHSSGANVLTF. Full variable domain (remainder filled in from reference TRBV7-3 and TRBJ2-6): GAGVSQTPSNKVTEKGKYVELRCDPISGHTALYWYRQSLGQGPEFLIYFQGTGAADDSGLPNDRFFAVRPEGSVSTLKIQRTERGDSAVYLCASSFHSSGANVLTFGAGSRLTVL.

Comment on this clone: Distinct nucleotide sequences in the sample also encode this CDR3. The genes are TRBV18 and TRBJ1-2; no clear D gene. CDR1 is KGHSH, CDR2 LQKENI, per germline. There are 13 residues in the CDR3. V lost 6 bases and J 0 bases, leaving 8 bases between the germline ends. The CDR3 nucleotides are TGTGCCAGCTCCCCCGGAGCTAACTATGGCTACACCTTC. Translation gives CASSPGANYGYTF.

J is TRBJ2-1 and V is TRBV5-5; 8 bases fit TRBD1. Germline V gene sequence: CDR1 SGHKS, CDR2 YYEKEE (reference sequence). J lost 3 bases, V lost 4 bases, and 6 bases had no gene match. The CDR3 loop spans 15 amino acids. CDR3 coding DNA: TGTGCCAGCAGCCGACAGGGGCAAAGCTACAATGAGCAGTTCTTC. Its translation is CASSRQGQSYNEQFF. Supplemented by reference TRBV5-5 and TRBJ2-1, the full variable domain reads DAGVTQSPTHLIKTRGQQVTLRCSPISGHKSVSWYQQVLGQGPQFIFQYYEKEERGRGNFPDRFSARQFPNYSSELNVNALLLGDSALYLCASSRQGQSYNEQFFGPGTRLTVL.

The chain employs TRBV2 and TRBJ1-2, with D unresolved. V was clipped by 2 bases and J by 3 bases, with 7 bases between them. CDR1 and CDR2 from the germline V gene are SNHLY and FYNNEI. The CDR3 length is 13 residues. The CDR3 here is CASSELLYYGYTF. In DNA, the CDR3 is TGTGCCAGCAGTGAACTCCTTTACTATGGCTACACCTTC. The variable domain in full, with the rest retrieved from reference TRBV2 and TRBJ1-2, is EPEVTQTPSHQVTQMGQEVILRCVPISNHLYFYWYRQILGQKVEFLVSFYNNEISEKSEIFDDQFSVERPDGSNFTLKIRSTKLEDSAMYFCASSELLYYGYTFGSGTRLTVV.

The chain uses TRBV6-1 and TRBJ2-5, with D tentatively TRBD1 (5 bases). Trimming left V 5 bases short and J 4 bases short, with 14 bases between. This CDR3 comprises 14 residues. Germline loops: CDR1 MNHNS, CDR2 SASEGT. The CDR3 nucleotides are TGTGCCAGCAGTCGAGACAGTCGTAGAGAGACCCAGTACTTC. Protein product: CASSRDSRRETQYF.

The chain employs TRBV27 and TRBJ2-7; 8 bases match TRBD2. The V gene's germline CDR1 is MNHEY and CDR2 SMNVEV (reference sequence). The CDR3 is made up of 15 amino acids. V lost 6 bases, J lost 0 bases, and 7 bases stayed unmatched. In DNA, the CDR3 is TGTGCCAGCAGAGAAGATAGCGGGGCCTCCTACGAGCAGTACTTC. Its translation: CASREDSGASYEQYF.

The DNA of the CDR3 is TGTGCCAGCCCTGGGGCAGTCAACTATGGCTACACCTTC. Encoded protein: CASPGAVNYGYTF. The rearrangement joins TRBV21-1 to TRBJ1-2; TRBD1 reflects the table's D call only, with no check against the DNA. TRBV21-1 is a listed pseudogene. The CDR3 sequence is 13 residues long.

The genes are TRBV5-5 and TRBJ2-5; unclear D gene. Germline V lookup: CDR1 SGHKS, CDR2 YYEKEE (reference sequence). V lost 0 bases, J lost 5 bases, and 11 bases lay in between. The CDR3 totals 14 residues. The CDR3 coding sequence is TGTGCCAGCAGCTTGGGATCATCCTGGGAGACCCAGTACTTC. It translates to CASSLGSSWETQYF.

This clone has more than one count but fewer than ten. The chain links TRBV18 to TRBJ1-4; D remains unclear. The germline V gene encodes CDR1 KGHSH and CDR2 LQKENI. This CDR3 spans 15 amino acids. V dropped 2 bases and J dropped 0 bases, with 7 bases sitting between them. CDR3 nucleotide sequence: TGTGCCAGCTCACCAGGAGTTGCAACTAATGAAAAACTGTTTTTT. This encodes CASSPGVATNEKLFF.

The chain uses TRBV5-6 and TRBJ1-1; 7 bases map to TRBD1. This CDR3 is built from 14 residues. J lost 5 bases, V lost 1 base, and 5 bases had no gene match. CDR1 and CDR2 (germline): SGHDT, YYEEEE. In DNA, the CDR3 is TGTGCCAGCAGCTTGAGGGGGCGTTATACTGAAGCTTTCTTT. It specifies CASSLRGRYTEAFF. The entire variable domain, with the rest obtained from reference TRBV5-6 and TRBJ1-1, is as follows: DAGVTQSPTHLIKTRGQQVTLRCSPKSGHDTVSWYQQALGQGPQFIFQYYEEEERQRGNFPDRFSGHQFPNYSSELNVNALLLGDSALYLCASSLRGRYTEAFFGQGTRLTVV.

The rearrangement joins TRBV14 to TRBJ2-7; 11 bases map to TRBD1. The germline V gene has CDR1 SGHDN and CDR2 FVKESK. This CDR3 is built from 18 residues. V lost 2 bases and J lost 3; bases outside the gene matches: 12. The CDR3 region is CASSQFYGTGTGGYEQYF. The CDR3 nucleotides read TGTGCCAGCAGCCAATTTTATGGGACCGGGACAGGGGGCTACGAGCAGTACTTC.

This clone was seen once. The V gene is TRBV6-1, the J gene TRBJ1-2; D call uncertain. The CDR3 runs to 11 residues. Trimming removed 3 bases from V and 4 bases from J, with 3 bases in between. Germline CDR1 is MNHNS and CDR2 is SASEGT. Here the CDR3 DNA reads TGTGCCAGCAGTGAGGGCTATGGCTACACCTTC. It translates to CASSEGYGYTF.

V is TRBV6-6 and J is TRBJ2-7; 8 bases are a match to TRBD2. The CDR3 runs to 13 residues. Germline trimming cut 4 bases from V and 2 bases from J; bases unmatched to any gene: 1. Germline CDR1 and CDR2: MNHNY and SVGAGI (reference sequence). CDR3 in DNA: TGTGCCAGCAGTTGGGGACTAGCCTACGAGCAGTACTTC. Translated, it gives CASSWGLAYEQYF.

This clone occurred once. The DNA for the CDR3 is TGTGCCTGGAGGCCCCCCGGGACTTACACTGAAGCTTTCTTT. It encodes CAWRPPGTYTEAFF. The chain has TRBV30 and TRBJ1-1; D is possibly TRBD1 (5 bases). From germline, CDR1 is GTSNPN and CDR2 SVGIG (reference sequence). The CDR3 sequence is 14 residues long. V gave up 3 bases and J gave up 3 bases, with 14 bases separating them. Using reference TRBV30 and TRBJ1-1 for the parts outside the CDR3, the full variable domain is SQTIHQWPATLVQPVGSPLSLECTVEGTSNPNLYWYRQAAGRGLQLLFYSVGIGQISSEVPQNLSASRPQDRQFILSSKKLLLSDSGFYLCAWRPPGTYTEAFFGQGTRLTVV.

J is TRBJ1-2 and V is TRBV28; D is uncertain. The germline CDR1 and CDR2 sequences are MDHEN and SYDVKM. This CDR3 has 12 amino acids. With 4 bases removed from V and 7 bases from J, the gap between germline ends came to 10 bases. CDR3: CASSYGVSGYTF. The CDR3 bases are TGTGCCAGCAGTTATGGGGTTAGTGGCTACACCTTC.

This clone is a singleton in its sample. The rearrangement uses TRBV2 and TRBJ2-2; 8 nucleotides match TRBD1. V was pared by 6 bases and J by 6 bases, with 3 bases of the junction left unmatched. The CDR3 has 13 amino acids. Germline V gene data show CDR1 as SNHLY and CDR2 as FYNNEI. The CDR3 protein is CASSETGAGELFF. Written as DNA, the CDR3 is TGTGCCAGCAGCGAGACAGGGGCCGGGGAGCTGTTTTTT.

The V gene is TRBV4-3, the J gene TRBJ2-5; 9 nucleotides align to TRBD2. V dropped 5 bases and J dropped 2; count of bases not matched to a gene: 6. From germline, CDR1 is LGHNA and CDR2 YSLEER. This CDR3 region has 15 residues. CDR3 nucleotides: TGCGCCAGCAGCAGGTCTAGCGGGGCTCAAGAGACCCAGTACTTC. This encodes CASSRSSGAQETQYF.

This chain joins TRBV28 and TRBJ2-3, with D perhaps matching TRBD1 or TRBD2 (5 bases each). Germline V gives CDR1 MDHEN, CDR2 SYDVKM. CDR3 length equals 16 residues. V lost 5 bases and J 0 bases, leaving 15 bases between the germline ends. CDR3 DNA: TGTGCCAGCAGTCCATATGGGACCCAGAGCACAGATACGCAGTATTTT. Translation gives CASSPYGTQSTDTQYF.